Below are 23 T cell receptor beta chains sequenced from a single sample in a study of response to subunit inactivated influenza vaccine. A single record per CDR3 protein comes from TCRdb applying MiXCR to the RT-PCR reads. The top ten clones hold around 2% of a sample with about 520,000 distinct CDR3 sequences, around 25% of them seen once. The source material was CD4+ T cells sorted from PBMCs, sampled more than 4 days after vaccination. The receptors derive from a man aged 45 to 65 who received an inactivated influenza vaccine.

The J gene is TRBJ1-5, the V gene TRBV7-2; a weak D match, TRBD1 (5 bases). This CDR3 region has 15 residues. CDR1 and CDR2 from the germline V gene are SGHTA and FQGNSA. The V end was cut by 5 bases, the J end by 1 base, with 12 bases between. The CDR3: CASSQWGGSNQPQHF. The CDR3 DNA is TGTGCCAGCAGCCAATGGGGGGGGAGCAATCAGCCCCAGCATTTT.

This sequence joins TRBV5-1 and TRBJ2-3; 7 nucleotides align to TRBD2. V was clipped by 3 bases and J by 1 base; unmatched bases: 8. The germline V gene encodes CDR1 SGHRS and CDR2 YFSETQ. This CDR3 spans 16 amino acids. CDR3 sequence: CASSYASGLGTDTQYF. The CDR3 coding sequence is TGCGCCAGCAGCTATGCTAGCGGACTCGGCACAGATACGCAGTATTTT. Full variable domain (outside the CDR3, taken from reference TRBV5-1 and TRBJ2-3): KAGVTQTPRYLIKTRGQQVTLSCSPISGHRSVSWYQQTPGQGLQFLFEYFSETQRNKGNFPGRFSGRQFSNSRSEMNVSTLELGDSALYLCASSYASGLGTDTQYFGPGTRLTVL.

This clonotype occurred many times. V usage is TRBV2 and J usage is TRBJ2-1; TRBD1 aligns across 9 bases. V was clipped by 1 base and J by 5 bases; unmatched bases: 3. This CDR3 contains 15 residues. Germline values: CDR1 SNHLY, CDR2 FYNNEI. The DNA of the CDR3 is TGTGCCAGCAGTGAAGGGACAGGGGTTCACAATGAGCAGTTCTTC. Amino acids: CASSEGTGVHNEQFF.

This clonotype has at least ten counts. This chain joins TRBV11-2 and TRBJ2-1; 12 bases are a match to TRBD2. V trimming: 4 bases; J trimming: 0 bases; junction bases outside the gene matches: 10. The length of the CDR3 is 19 residues. The V gene's germline CDR1 is SGHAT and CDR2 FQNNGV. CDR3 nucleotide sequence: TGTGCCAGCAGCTCTACCTGGACTAGCGGGACCGACTCCTACAATGAGCAGTTCTTC. Its translation is CASSSTWTSGTDSYNEQFF.

This clonotype appeared many times. The chain links TRBV6-5 to TRBJ2-3; D unresolved. V was cut by 6 bases and J by 0 bases, with 4 bases left in between. Per germline, CDR1 MNHEY and CDR2 SVGAGI. The CDR3 has 12 residues. The DNA for the CDR3 is TGTGCCAGCAGGGCGAGCACAGATACGCAGTATTTT. Its protein product is CASRASTDTQYF.

Many counts were recorded for this clonotype. The chain uses TRBV12-3 or TRBV12-4 and TRBJ2-7; 11 bases line up with TRBD2. The CDR3 spans 17 residues. The J segment lost 1 base and the V segment lost 4 bases, leaving 9 bases of the junction unmatched. As DNA, the CDR3 is TGTGCCAGCAGTTCGGTCCCGGGACTAGCGGTTTCCTACGAGCAGTACTTC. It translates to CASSSVPGLAVSYEQYF.

This clonotype was observed a handful of times. V usage is TRBV20-1 and J usage is TRBJ2-7, with 12 bases matching TRBD2. The CDR3 runs 15 residues. J was trimmed by 6 bases and V by 5 bases; bases with no gene match: 11. CDR1 and CDR2 (germline): DFQATT, SNEGSKA (reference sequence). The CDR3 sequence is CSAPPSGGGFGEQYF. In nucleotides, the CDR3 is TGCAGTGCTCCTCCTAGCGGGGGGGGGTTTGGCGAGCAGTACTTC.

The rearrangement uses TRBV15 and TRBJ2-3; possibly TRBD1 for D (6 bases). The germline V gene encodes CDR1 LNHNV and CDR2 YYDKDF (reference sequence). V lost 1 base to trimming and J lost 2 bases, with 16 bases between them. CDR3 size: 17 residues. CDR3: CATSRGNRETVTDTQYF. The DNA for the CDR3 is TGTGCCACCAGCAGAGGAAACAGGGAGACCGTCACAGATACGCAGTATTTT.

This clonotype was detected a few times. The rearrangement uses TRBV6-1 and TRBJ2-1, with D tentatively TRBD2 (6 bases). V lost 7 bases and J 1 base, leaving 14 bases between the germline ends. There are 15 residues in the CDR3. Germline CDR1 and CDR2: MNHNS and SASEGT. The CDR3 DNA follows: TGTGCCAGCAAGGCCGAGGAGGGGTCCTACAATGAGCAGTTCTTC. Amino acid sequence: CASKAEEGSYNEQFF.

This clonotype was detected only a few times. The V gene is TRBV6-2 or TRBV6-3, the J gene TRBJ2-3; D unresolved. V lost 6 bases and J lost 1, with 17 bases in between. The CDR3 extends over 16 amino acids. Germline V CDR1 and CDR2: MNHEY, SVGEGT. This CDR3 reads CASRGKDRMRTDTQYF. CDR3 nucleotides: TGTGCCAGCAGGGGGAAGGACCGAATGCGCACAGATACGCAGTATTTT.

Only a few counts were recorded for this clonotype. J is TRBJ1-2 and V is TRBV12-3 or TRBV12-4; D is perhaps TRBD1 (6 bases). V gave up 6 bases and J gave up 8 bases, with 16 bases separating them. This CDR3 is built from 13 residues. The CDR3 sequence is CASSIRGAKGYTF. DNA for the CDR3: TGTGCCAGCAGCATAAGGGGGGCTAAAGGCTACACCTTC.

The V gene is TRBV4-2, the J gene TRBJ2-1; 7 positions agree with TRBD1. V lost 0 bases and J lost 0; bases outside the gene matches: 5. Germline V gene data show CDR1 as LGHNA and CDR2 as YNFKEQ. This CDR3 has 17 amino acids. The CDR3 coding sequence is TGTGCCAGCAGCCAAGAAGGGTCAGGGGGCTCCTACAATGAGCAGTTCTTC. Its translation: CASSQEGSGGSYNEQFF.

The genes are TRBV12-5 and TRBJ2-1, with TRBD2 matching 8 bases. The V segment lost 2 bases and the J segment 5 bases; nucleotides outside the gene matches: 2. Germline CDR1 LGHNT, CDR2 FRNRAP. The CDR3 is 14 residues long. The chain's CDR3 is CASGLSGGHNEQFF. The CDR3 DNA sequence: TGTGCTAGTGGTTTGTCGGGGGGGCACAATGAGCAGTTCTTC. Using reference TRBV12-5 and TRBJ2-1 for the parts outside the CDR3, the full variable domain is DARVTQTPRHKVTEMGQEVTMRCQPILGHNTVFWYRQTMMQGLELLAYFRNRAPLDDSGMPKDRFSAEMPDATLATLKIQPSEPRDSAVYFCASGLSGGHNEQFFGPGTRLTVL.

This clonotype was seen a handful of times. The chain uses TRBV7-8 and TRBJ2-1, with TRBD1 identical over 9 bases. The ends lost 7 bases at V and 6 bases at J; junction bases unmatched: 19. Germline V lookup: CDR1 SGHVS, CDR2 FQNEAQ. CDR3 length equals 18 residues. The CDR3 here is CASTRGPVGTGYFNEQFF. CDR3 sequence (DNA): TGTGCCAGCACCCGGGGTCCCGTGGGGACAGGGTACTTCAATGAGCAGTTCTTC.

In this sample, this clonotype turned up a few times. V is TRBV20-1 and J is TRBJ2-1; 8 bases are a match to TRBD2. Germline CDR1 is DFQATT and CDR2 is SNEGSKA (reference sequence). Trimming at V came to 6 bases and at J to 8 bases, leaving 9 bases not matched to a gene. This CDR3 has 13 amino acids. The CDR3, as DNA: TGCAGTGCCCACCGGGGGGGCGGCGATGAGCAGTTCTTC. It codes for CSAHRGGGDEQFF.

V usage is TRBV6-5 and J usage is TRBJ2-5, with D possibly TRBD1 on 6 matching bases. Germline loops: CDR1 MNHEY, CDR2 SVGAGI. The germline V and J ends were trimmed by 5 bases and 4 bases, with 8 bases remaining between them. This CDR3 spans 12 amino acids. The CDR3 region is CASSNRVETQYF. CDR3 bases: TGTGCCAGCAGTAACAGGGTAGAGACCCAGTACTTC.

This chain uses TRBV29-1 with TRBJ2-5; D gene ambiguous. CDR1 SQVTM and CDR2 ANQGSEA come from the germline V gene. CDR3 length: 12 residues. Trimming pared 3 bases from V and 5 bases from J, leaving 10 bases between. The CDR3 spells CSVDPVQETQYF. The CDR3 coding sequence is TGCAGCGTTGATCCTGTGCAGGAGACCCAGTACTTC.

This clonotype turned up a few times. V usage is TRBV2 and J usage is TRBJ1-2; no firm D call. The CDR3 length is 11 residues. Germline values: CDR1 SNHLY, CDR2 FYNNEI. With 7 bases removed from V and 0 bases from J, the gap between germline ends came to 3 bases. CDR3 sequence (DNA): TGTGCCAGCACCACTAACTATGGCTACACCTTC. This codes for CASTTNYGYTF.

The CDR3, as DNA: TGTGCCAGCAGTACCTTTGGACAGGGCTCCTACGAGCAGTACTTC. It specifies CASSTFGQGSYEQYF. The chain carries TRBV6-2 or TRBV6-3 and TRBJ2-7; 8 nucleotides align to TRBD1. The CDR3 loop spans 15 amino acids. CDR1 is MNHEY, CDR2 SVGEGT, per germline. J gave up 0 bases and V 5 bases, and 6 bases lay outside the gene matches.

This chain links TRBV4-1 with TRBJ2-7; D possibly corresponds to TRBD2 (6 bases). Trimming cost V 1 base and J 3 bases, with 13 bases left between them. From germline, CDR1 is MGHRA and CDR2 YSYEKL. The CDR3 consists of 15 residues. The CDR3 region is CASSQGPGGLYEQYF. CDR3 DNA sequence: TGCGCCAGCAGCCAAGGTCCCGGAGGGCTCTACGAGCAGTACTTC.

This clonotype was seen more than once but under ten times. The rearrangement uses TRBV4-3 and TRBJ2-7; tentatively, D is TRBD2 (6 bases). The CDR3 contains 18 residues. Germline CDR1 is LGHNA and CDR2 is YSLEER. V was pared by 0 bases and J by 3 bases, with 21 bases between. The CDR3 is CASSQEAVGQGGGYEQYF. As DNA, the CDR3 is TGCGCCAGCAGCCAAGAAGCGGTCGGGCAGGGAGGCGGCTACGAGCAGTACTTC.

This clonotype turned up a few times. CDR3 coding DNA: TGCAGCGCGAGGACAGGGACTAACTATGGCTACACCTTC. As protein: CSARTGTNYGYTF. J is TRBJ1-2 and V is TRBV29-1; TRBD1 matches at 8 bases. The germline CDR1 and CDR2 sequences are SQVTM and ANQGSEA. The CDR3 has 13 residues. V trimming: 7 bases; J trimming: 0 bases; junction bases outside the gene matches: 4.

The V gene is TRBV20-1, the J gene TRBJ2-3; perhaps TRBD1 as D (6 bases). This CDR3 has 15 residues. Looked up from germline, CDR1 is DFQATT and CDR2 is SNEGSKA (reference sequence). With 1 base removed from V and 4 bases from J, the gap between germline ends came to 15 bases. The chain's CDR3 is CSARGHRDSPDTQYF. The CDR3 DNA reads TGCAGTGCTAGAGGGCACAGGGATTCGCCAGATACGCAGTATTTT.